A selection of T cell receptor beta chains follows, all from one sample in a study of CD8 T cells in ankylosing spondylitis. From the 5' RACE reads, TCRdb called clonotypes with MiXCR, one entry per CDR3 protein. The sample holds more than 600,000 distinct CDR3 sequences, under 20% seen once. The sample comprised blood, either unsorted or a sorted T cell fraction (not recorded which). Every receptor here comes from a male donor with ankylosing spondylitis. The CDR3 runs from the conserved cysteine through the conserved F or W. D genes are given only for firm matches. A row's size may be missing; if present it is once, few, many or a size class.

abundance	v_gene	j_gene	d_gene	CDR3nt	CDR3aa
few	TRBV12-3/TRBV12-4	TRBJ2-2	TRBD1	TGTGCCAGCAGTACAGGGGTCGGGGAGCTGTTTTTT	CASSTGVGELFF
few	TRBV29-1	TRBJ2-6	NA	TGCAGCGTTGAGATTGAGACAGCATTTGGGGCCAACGTCCTGACTTTC	CSVEIETAFGANVLTF
NA	TRBV20-1	TRBJ2-7	TRBD1	TGCAGTGCTAGAGATGGGGGTGACAGGGGGTTTGTAGGGCAGTACTTC	CSARDGGDRGFVGQYF
NA	TRBV9	TRBJ2-5	TRBD1	TGTGCCAGCAGCGTAGCCCCAGCAGGGGGCCACCAAGAGACCCAGTACTTC	CASSVAPAGGHQETQYF
NA	TRBV20-1	TRBJ2-3	TRBD2	TGCAGTGCTAGAATGGCCCGGCGGGGGAGCACAGATACGCAGTATTTT	CSARMARRGSTDTQYF
NA	TRBV5-1	TRBJ2-7	NA	TGCGCCAGCAGCTTGGGTAGGGTCCAGGGCTACGAGCAGTACTTC	CASSLGRVQGYEQYF
few	TRBV12-3/TRBV12-4	TRBJ2-7	NA	TGTGCCAGCAGTTTACGCAGTATTCAGCAGTACTTC	CASSLRSIQQYF
NA	TRBV27	TRBJ2-3	NA	TGTGCCAGCTCATTTCAAGGCACAGATACGCAGTTTTTT	CASSFQGTDTQFF
few	TRBV21-1	TRBJ2-7	NA	TGTGCCAGCAACGAGGGACAGGGAGGGTCCTACGAGCAGTACTTC	CASNEGQGGSYEQYF
NA	TRBV5-5	TRBJ2-7	TRBD2	TGTGCCAGCAGCCCCACCCGGGGGGTGATACCCTCCGAGCAGTACTTC	CASSPTRGVIPSEQYF
NA	TRBV6-1	TRBJ2-7	NA	TGTGCCAGCAGTGAACGTTTTGCGGGGTCAATGCACCACGAGCAGTACTTC	CASSERFAGSMHHEQYF
few	TRBV12-3/TRBV12-4	TRBJ1-6	NA	TGTGCCAGCGGCCCGTCGGGTGCTAATTCACCCCTCCACTTT	CASGPSGANSPLHF
NA	TRBV5-1	TRBJ2-7	NA	TGCGCCAGCAGCTTGGACCCGACCTTCTCCTACGAGCAGTACTTC	CASSLDPTFSYEQYF
few	TRBV20-1	TRBJ2-7	TRBD1	TGCAGTGCAACCGGACAGGGCCACGAGCAGTACTTC	CSATGQGHEQYF
many	TRBV11-2	TRBJ2-1	NA	TGTGCCAGCAGCTTATCTGCGGACAGCTCCTACAATGAGCAGTTCTTC	CASSLSADSSYNEQFF
NA	TRBV18	TRBJ1-5	NA	TGTGCCAGCTCAAAAAATCCTAAAACCGGGGCAGATCAGCCCCAGCATTTT	CASSKNPKTGADQPQHF
few	TRBV20-1	TRBJ2-2	NA	TGCAGTGCTAGAGATCCACGGAGCACCGGGGAGCTGTTTTTT	CSARDPRSTGELFF
NA	TRBV5-1	TRBJ1-2	TRBD1	TGCGCCAGCAGCCGGACAGGCGGAGATAGCTATGGCTACACCTTC	CASSRTGGDSYGYTF
NA	TRBV29-1	TRBJ2-2	NA	TGCAGCGTCTCGAGGGGAACCAACACCGGGGAGCTGTTTTTT	CSVSRGTNTGELFF
few	TRBV4-1	TRBJ2-1	NA	TGCGCCAGCAGCCAAGTTTCGAAAGTTCTCAATGAGCAGTTCTTC	CASSQVSKVLNEQFF
few	TRBV3-1	TRBJ2-5	NA	TGTGCCAGCAGCCAAGTTAGCCCACAAGAGACCCAGTACTTC	CASSQVSPQETQYF
NA	TRBV4-2	TRBJ2-3	NA	TGTGCCAGCAGCCAAGATCTAGCAGCTAGCACAGATACGCAGTATTTT	CASSQDLAASTDTQYF
NA	TRBV28	TRBJ2-7	NA	TGTGCCAGCAGCACCCCCGGCGGGTCCGAGCAGTACTTC	CASSTPGGSEQYF
NA	TRBV11-1	TRBJ2-2	NA	TGTGCCAGCATTACCTGGTCAGGCCCGCCTTCGAACACCGGGGAGCTGTTTTTT	CASITWSGPPSNTGELFF
few	TRBV11-2	TRBJ2-7	NA	TGTGCCAGCAGCTCCACGCCCCGGGAAATTTCCTCCGAGCAGTACTTC	CASSSTPREISSEQYF
few	TRBV5-6	TRBJ2-1	TRBD2	TGTGCCAGCAGCCTTCTAGCGGGAGTGGCCCATGAGCAGTTCTTC	CASSLLAGVAHEQFF
many	TRBV29-1	TRBJ2-1	NA	TGCAGCGTTGAAGGCCTCCCCGATGAGCAGTTCTTC	CSVEGLPDEQFF
NA	TRBV29-1	TRBJ1-1	TRBD1	TGCAGCCTAAGACAGGGAACGAACACTGAAGCTTTCTTT	CSLRQGTNTEAFF